The sequence of this T cell receptor beta chain was determined in a study of PD-1 blockade in classical Hodgkin lymphoma. Study-wide findings and caveats: Diversity similar to that of newly diagnosed patients was seen at baseline in complete responders. Newly diagnosed patients reportedly trailed healthy donors in baseline TCR diversity.

Time point reported: cycle 4 day 1 (C4D1), after less than 7 weeks of nivolumab. Each of the patients experienced relapse following autologous stem cell transplantation, and their brentuximab vedotin exposure differed. Best outcomes ranged across complete response, partial response and progressive disease. Points on this clone: Its antigen remains unknown.

Germline values: CDR1 SGDLS, CDR2 YYNGEE. The CDR3 runs 18 residues. V was clipped by 0 bases and J by 0 bases, with 16 bases between them. Method: immunoSEQ multiplex PCR; TCRdb's copy keeps in-frame clones and lacks some. Here the sample spans some 90,000 clones, 75% to 85% being singletons. Sequencing used peripheral blood mononuclear cells (PBMCs), obtained before the fourth cycle of nivolumab. V is TRBV9 and J is TRBJ1-3, with a weak D call TRBD1 (5 bases). This TCR was sampled from a human donor with classical Hodgkin lymphoma. CDR3 sequence: CASSVARGVGDSGNTIYF. For the CDR3, the DNA is TGTGCCAGCAGCGTAGCTAGAGGTGTGGGGGACTCTGGAAACACCATATATTTT.